This entry lists 13 T cell receptor beta chains sequenced from one sample in a study of radiation and T cells in renal cell carcinoma. Time point in this sample: blood 4 weeks post-SBRT, at nephrectomy. The treatment here: 15 Gy SBRT to primary tumor, nephrectomy 4 weeks later. TCRdb's table, derived via immunoSEQ multiplex PCR, lists solely in-frame clones and lacks some. The data contain roughly 100,000 clones, about 79% of them singletons. The material was blood, obtained from a patient whose treatment included radiotherapy and nephrectomy. These receptors were collected from a man aged 55 to 70 with renal cell carcinoma.

This rearrangement joins TRBV7-2 to TRBJ2-7; D tentatively fits TRBD1 or TRBD2 (6 bases each). CDR1 is SGHTA and CDR2 is FQGNSA in the germline V gene. The CDR3 runs to 15 residues. V shed 5 bases and J shed 2 bases, with 16 bases lying between them. The CDR3 sequence: CASSRGGTPTYEQYF. CDR3 nucleotide sequence: TGTGCCAGCAGCAGAGGGGGGACACCCACCTACGAGCAGTACTTC.

The chain has TRBV5-1 and TRBJ2-5; D is possibly TRBD2 (5 bases). The CDR3 consists of 14 residues. V was trimmed by 0 bases and J by 5 bases, leaving 11 bases between them. Germline-derived CDR1 and CDR2 are SGHRS and YFSETQ. For the CDR3, the DNA is TGCGCCAGCAGCTTGGCGGCTAGCAGGGAGACCCAGTACTTC. It is translated as CASSLAASRETQYF.

V is TRBV10-3 and J is TRBJ2-7; D is perhaps TRBD2 (6 bases). This CDR3 region has 14 residues. The germline V gene has CDR1 ENHRY and CDR2 SYGVKD. V dropped 4 bases and J dropped 2 bases, with 12 bases sitting between them. CDR3 coding DNA: TGTGCCATCAGTGTCGGGAGTGGAACCTACGAGCAGTACTTC. Encoded protein: CAISVGSGTYEQYF.

V is TRBV10-3 and J is TRBJ2-3; D may be TRBD1 or TRBD2 (6 bases each). CDR1 ENHRY and CDR2 SYGVKD come from the germline V gene. The CDR3 is 16 amino acids. V was cut by 7 bases and J by 2 bases, with 19 bases left in between. The CDR3 region is CAIMGGYGPDTDTQYF. CDR3 nucleotide sequence: TGTGCCATCATGGGGGGCTACGGTCCTGACACAGATACGCAGTATTTT.

V usage is TRBV18 and J usage is TRBJ2-3; D is unclear. Trimming cost V 6 bases and J 5 bases, with 9 bases left between them. The V gene's germline CDR1 is KGHSH and CDR2 LQKENI. The CDR3 totals 12 residues. CDR3 loop: CASSRVGDTQYF. As DNA, the CDR3 is TGTGCCAGCTCTCGAGTAGGAGATACGCAGTATTTT.

The CDR3 DNA follows: TGTGCCAGTAGTATAGATCTAGCGGGAGACTACGAGCAGTACTTC. It specifies CASSIDLAGDYEQYF. The J gene is TRBJ2-7, the V gene TRBV19, with 10 nucleotides matching TRBD2. From germline, CDR1 is LNHDA and CDR2 SQIVND (reference sequence). This CDR3 has 15 residues. J was trimmed by 3 bases and V by 0 bases; bases with no gene match: 2.

The V call is TRBV13, the J call TRBJ1-2; 8 bases line up with TRBD1. V was clipped by 4 bases and J by 1 base; unmatched bases: 14. The CDR3 is 18 residues long. CDR1 is PRHDT and CDR2 is FYEKMQ in the germline V gene (reference sequence). The CDR3 nucleotides are TGTGCCAGCAGCTCCTCTCCGGGACAGGTACTCTATAACTATGGCTACACCTTC. It codes for CASSSSPGQVLYNYGYTF.

The genes are TRBV10-1 and TRBJ2-1; D is possibly TRBD2 (5 bases). Germline loops: CDR1 WNHNN, CDR2 SYGVQD (reference sequence). This CDR3 is built from 14 residues. Trimming stripped 6 bases from V and 7 bases from J, with 16 bases between. The CDR3 is CASSPVTSYNEQFF. DNA for the CDR3: TGCGCCAGCAGCCCAGTTACTAGTTATAATGAGCAGTTCTTC.

This chain uses TRBV5-1 with TRBJ2-7, with TRBD1 matching over 8 bases. Germline CDR1 and CDR2: SGHRS and YFSETQ. J lost 2 bases, V lost 4 bases, and 5 bases had no gene match. The CDR3 totals 14 residues. CDR3 residues: CASSRTGTPYEQYF. The CDR3 region has the DNA TGCGCCAGCAGCCGGACAGGGACTCCCTACGAGCAGTACTTC.

This chain uses TRBV30 with TRBJ2-1, with 7 bases that match TRBD2. The CDR3 runs to 14 residues. The trim removed 4 bases at V and 0 bases at J, leaving 3 bases unmatched. Germline loops: CDR1 GTSNPN, CDR2 SVGIG (reference sequence). CDR3 sequence: CAWTREPSYNEQFF. The CDR3 DNA is TGTGCCTGGACGCGGGAGCCCTCCTACAATGAGCAGTTCTTC.

This clone was seen only a few times. The chain has TRBV19 and TRBJ2-7; D may be TRBD1 or TRBD2 (7 bases each). V lost 8 bases, J lost 4 bases, and 21 bases lay in between. The CDR3 length is 15 residues. CDR1 and CDR2 (germline): LNHDA, SQIVND (reference sequence). The CDR3 protein is CASAEGAGVSYEQYF. DNA of the CDR3: TGTGCCAGTGCCGAGGGGGCGGGAGTAAGTTACGAGCAGTACTTC.

The chain uses TRBV4-1 and TRBJ2-2, with a weak D call TRBD1 (5 bases). Trimming cost V 5 bases and J 7 bases, with 11 bases left between them. CDR1 and CDR2 from the germline V gene are MGHRA and YSYEKL. The CDR3 contains 13 residues. The CDR3 loop reads CASSGAASGELFF. Written as DNA, the CDR3 is TGCGCCAGCAGCGGGGCGGCGAGCGGGGAGCTGTTTTTT.

The chain combines TRBV29-1 with TRBJ1-5, with D possibly TRBD1 on 6 matching bases. Germline-derived CDR1 and CDR2 are SQVTM and ANQGSEA. The CDR3 totals 16 residues. V was clipped by 4 bases and J by 1 base, with 17 bases between them. CDR3 sequence reads: CSVVLTGTGSNQPQHF. CDR3 DNA sequence: TGCAGCGTTGTCCTTACAGGGACGGGGAGCAATCAGCCCCAGCATTTT.